This TCR beta chain comes out of a study of OX40 agonist ivuxolimab in advanced cancers. J was trimmed by 10 bases and V by 3 bases; bases with no gene match: 16. Germline loops: CDR1 KGHSH, CDR2 LQKENI. This CDR3 region has 17 residues. Here immunoSEQ multiplex PCR was the method, and the copy in TCRdb shows in-frame clones only, minus some. The repertoire includes around 74,000 clones, over 75% of them detected once, and 5% to 6.5% sits in the top ten. This material consisted of CD4+ or CD8+ T cells sorted from blood, taken in a trial of the OX40 agonist ivuxolimab. The chain has TRBV18 and TRBJ2-1; 9 bases align to TRBD1. The source is an adult with an advanced solid tumor such as melanoma, head and neck, liver or kidney cancer. The CDR3 nucleotides read TGTGCCAGCTCACCGATCCCCGGGACAGGGAAGGGTTTCGAGCAGTTCTTC. This sequence encodes CASSPIPGTGKGFEQFF.